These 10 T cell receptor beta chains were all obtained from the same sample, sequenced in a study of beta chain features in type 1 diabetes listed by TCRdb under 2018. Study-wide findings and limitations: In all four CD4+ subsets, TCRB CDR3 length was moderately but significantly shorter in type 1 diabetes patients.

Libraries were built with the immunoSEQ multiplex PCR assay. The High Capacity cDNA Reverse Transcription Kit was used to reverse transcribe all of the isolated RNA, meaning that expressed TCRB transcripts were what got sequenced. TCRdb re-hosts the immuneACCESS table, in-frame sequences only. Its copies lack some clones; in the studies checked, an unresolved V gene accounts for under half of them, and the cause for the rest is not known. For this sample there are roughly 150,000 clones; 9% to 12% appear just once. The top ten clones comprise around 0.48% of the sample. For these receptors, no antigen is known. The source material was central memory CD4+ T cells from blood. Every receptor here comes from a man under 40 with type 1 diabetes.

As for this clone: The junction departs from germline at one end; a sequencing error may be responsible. The CDR3 DNA reads TGTGCTAGCAGCTTAGGAACTAGCGGCAACAATGAGCAGTTCTTC. This translates into CASSLGTSGNNEQFF. V and J are TRBV7-7 and TRBJ2-1; TRBD2 matches at 8 bases. This CDR3 spans 15 amino acids. Germline values: CDR1 SSHAT, CDR2 FNYEAQ (reference sequence).

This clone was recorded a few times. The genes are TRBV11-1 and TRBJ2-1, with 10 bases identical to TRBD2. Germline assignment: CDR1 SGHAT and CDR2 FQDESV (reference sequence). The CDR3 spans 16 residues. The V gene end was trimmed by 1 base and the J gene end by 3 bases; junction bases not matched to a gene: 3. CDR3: CASSLGGTSVYNEQFF. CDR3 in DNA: TGTGCCAGCAGCTTAGGCGGGACTAGCGTCTACAATGAGCAGTTCTTC. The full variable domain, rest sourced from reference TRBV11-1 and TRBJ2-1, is EAEVAQSPRYKITEKSQAVAFWCDPISGHATLYWYRQILGQGPELLVQFQDESVVDDSQLPKDRFSAERLKGVDSTLKIQPAELGDSAMYLCASSLGGTSVYNEQFFGPGTRLTVL.

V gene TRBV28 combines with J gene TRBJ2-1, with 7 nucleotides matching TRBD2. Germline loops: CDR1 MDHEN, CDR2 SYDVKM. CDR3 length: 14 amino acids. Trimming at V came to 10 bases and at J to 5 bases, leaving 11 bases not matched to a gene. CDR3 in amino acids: CATRVGRTNNEQFF. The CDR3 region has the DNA TGTGCCACCAGAGTCGGGAGGACCAACAATGAGCAGTTCTTC. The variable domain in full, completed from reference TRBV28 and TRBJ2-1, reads DVKVTQSSRYLVKRTGEKVFLECVQDMDHENMFWYRQDPGLGLRLIYFSYDVKMKEKGDIPEGYSVSREKKERFSLILESASTNQTSMYLCATRVGRTNNEQFFGPGTRLTVL.

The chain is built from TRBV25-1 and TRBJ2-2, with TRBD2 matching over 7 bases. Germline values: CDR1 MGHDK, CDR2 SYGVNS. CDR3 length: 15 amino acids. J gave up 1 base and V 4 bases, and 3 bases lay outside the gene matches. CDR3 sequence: CASSGPGGNTGELFF. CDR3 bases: TGTGCCAGCAGTGGCCCGGGAGGGAACACCGGGGAGCTGTTTTTT.

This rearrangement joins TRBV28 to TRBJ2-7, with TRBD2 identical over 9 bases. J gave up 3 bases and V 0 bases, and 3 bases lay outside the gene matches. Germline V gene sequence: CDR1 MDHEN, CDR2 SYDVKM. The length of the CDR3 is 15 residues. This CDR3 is CASSLWASGNYEQYF. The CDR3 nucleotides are TGTGCCAGCAGTTTATGGGCTAGCGGGAACTACGAGCAGTACTTC.

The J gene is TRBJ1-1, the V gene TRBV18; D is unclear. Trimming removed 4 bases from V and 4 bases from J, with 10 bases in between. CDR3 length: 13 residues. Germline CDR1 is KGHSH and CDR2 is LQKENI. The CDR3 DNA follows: TGTGCCAGCTCACAGGGCGGGAGCACTGAAGCTTTCTTT. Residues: CASSQGGSTEAFF.

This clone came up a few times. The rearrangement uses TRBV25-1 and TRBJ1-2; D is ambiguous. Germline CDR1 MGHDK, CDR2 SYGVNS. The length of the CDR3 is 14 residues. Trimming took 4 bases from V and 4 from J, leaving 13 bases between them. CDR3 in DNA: TGTGCCAGCAGTGGACTGGAATCTGGCTATGGCTACACCTTC. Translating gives CASSGLESGYGYTF.

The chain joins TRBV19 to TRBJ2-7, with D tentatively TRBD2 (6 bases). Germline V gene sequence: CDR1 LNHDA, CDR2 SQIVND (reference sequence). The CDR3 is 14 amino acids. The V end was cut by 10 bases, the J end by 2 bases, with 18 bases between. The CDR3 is CATQNPGVTYEQYF. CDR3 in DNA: TGTGCCACCCAAAATCCGGGAGTCACCTACGAGCAGTACTTC. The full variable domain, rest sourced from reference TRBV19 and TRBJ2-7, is DGGITQSPKYLFRKEGQNVTLSCEQNLNHDAMYWYRQDPGQGLRLIYYSQIVNDFQKGDIAEGYSVSREKKESFPLTVTSAQKNPTAFYLCATQNPGVTYEQYFGPGTRLTVT.

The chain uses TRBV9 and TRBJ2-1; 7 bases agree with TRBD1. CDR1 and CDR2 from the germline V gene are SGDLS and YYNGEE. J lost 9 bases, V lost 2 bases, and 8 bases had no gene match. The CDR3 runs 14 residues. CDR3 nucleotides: TGTGCCAGCAGCGTGCGAGGGGGCATCAGTGAGCAGTTCTTC. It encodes CASSVRGGISEQFF.

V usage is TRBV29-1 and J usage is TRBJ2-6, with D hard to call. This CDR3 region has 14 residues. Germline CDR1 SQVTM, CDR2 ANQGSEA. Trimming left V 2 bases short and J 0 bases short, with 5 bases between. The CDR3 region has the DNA TGCAGCGTTGAACAAAACTCTGGGGCCAACGTCCTGACTTTC. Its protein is CSVEQNSGANVLTF.